This T cell receptor beta chain appears in the sequencing data of a study of blood T cell repertoires in COVID-19. Study-wide background: Sample material is recorded as cDNA or gDNA derived from T cells, B-cell-depleted T cells, or PBMCs.

The CDR3 sequence is 13 residues long. Study processing details: The assay estimated nucleated cells by amplifying reference gene primers. The table came from immunoSEQ multiplex PCR; TCRdb's copy has only in-frame clones and leaves some out. That table furnishes V, J and clone size, whereas the DNA furnished D and trimming. The profile covers roughly 200,000 clones, with 65% to 85% appearing a single time and approximately 4.4% taken by the ten largest. The sequence was obtained from a man aged 50-59 years with active or convalescent COVID-19. Sequencing input: peripheral blood. J is TRBJ1-6 and V is TRBV21-1. TRBV21-1 is a recognized pseudogene. The CDR3 loop is CASSKESGLSLHF. CDR3 coding DNA: TGTGCCAGCAGCAAAGAAAGCGGTTTGTCCCTCCACTTT.